Included here is one TCR beta chain sequence, with context. Its target is unknown. The CDR3 has 14 amino acids. Trimming cost V 6 bases and J 6 bases; bases outside gene matches: 8. In germline, CDR1 is LNHDA, CDR2 SQIVND (reference sequence). These data belong to a study of regulatory T cells in long-lasting Graves disease. Study-level background: Those Graves' patients who were newly diagnosed had been on antithyroid drugs under 3 months. Study observations and caveats: Repertoires from persistent disease leaned toward TRBV28, TRBJ1-2 and TRBJ2-5.

Time point noted: newly diagnosed GD, antithyroid drugs for less than 3 months. PBMC RNA served as the TCR library source. In building TCR beta libraries, iRepertoire HTBI primers were used together with Arm-PCR of CDR3 regions. TCRdb re-called the multiplex PCR reads with MiXCR, one entry per CDR3 protein. This table has roughly 350,000 distinct CDR3 sequences, 15% to 20% appearing once. The sample also formed part of further work on T cells in Graves' hyperthyroidism and ophthalmopathy. From that study: Graves' hyperthyroidism was deemed stable given no ophthalmopathy progression within 18 months.

The V call is TRBV19, the J call TRBJ1-5, with 7 bases that match TRBD1. The specimen was peripheral blood mononuclear cells (PBMCs), collected at new diagnosis, from a patient treated with antithyroid drugs. The receptor was derived from a woman aged 18-35 years with Graves disease. The CDR3 DNA follows: TGTGCCAGTAGCCGGACAGGTTATCCTCAGCCCCAGCATTTT. It encodes CASSRTGYPQPQHF.